Presented here are 26 T cell receptor beta chains from one specimen sequenced in a study of T cells in Graves' hyperthyroidism and ophthalmopathy. The investigators amplified TCR beta CDR3 regions from RNA transcripts. The HTBI set primed first-round TCR CDR3 RT-PCR. Each CDR3 protein gets one entry after TCRdb re-called the multiplex PCR reads with MiXCR. Of about 560,000 distinct CDR3 sequences in the sample, around a sixth were seen once. Sequencing was performed on blood. These receptors came from a woman aged 30 to 39 with Graves' hyperthyroidism.

The rearrangement links TRBV2 to TRBJ2-2; tentative D call: TRBD1 (5 bases). Trimming removed 5 bases from V and 6 bases from J, with 7 bases in between. Germline-derived CDR1 and CDR2 are SNHLY and FYNNEI. The CDR3 runs to 12 residues. The CDR3: CASSSQAGELFF. CDR3 DNA: TGTGCCAGCAGTTCACAGGCCGGGGAGCTGTTTTTT.

The sample holds many counts of this clonotype. The chain uses TRBV30 and TRBJ2-1, with unresolved D. Germline values: CDR1 GTSNPN, CDR2 SVGIG (reference sequence). With 3 bases removed from V and 7 bases from J, the gap between germline ends came to 13 bases. This CDR3 contains 13 residues. CDR3 region: CAWSGSAANEQFF. In DNA, the CDR3 is TGTGCCTGGAGCGGTTCGGCTGCAAATGAGCAGTTCTTC. Full variable domain (rest looked up from reference TRBV30 and TRBJ2-1): SQTIHQWPATLVQPVGSPLSLECTVEGTSNPNLYWYRQAAGRGLQLLFYSVGIGQISSEVPQNLSASRPQDRQFILSSKKLLLSDSGFYLCAWSGSAANEQFFGPGTRLTVL.

This clonotype has only a few counts. A read error is possible here, since a much larger clone lies one base away. No conserved phenylalanine or tryptophan is present at the end of the CDR3, so a read error is the likely explanation. The chain recombines TRBV11-2 with TRBJ2-1; D remains unclear. The V gene's germline CDR1 is SGHAT and CDR2 FQNNGV. The V end was cut by 5 bases, the J end by 3 bases, with 17 bases between. The CDR3 has 16 amino acids. Here the CDR3 DNA reads TGTGCCAGCAGCCCCGCTAGACCCACATACTACAATGAGCAGTTCCTC. It yields the protein CASSPARPTYYNEQFL.

This clonotype was picked up a small number of times. The gene calls are TRBV4-3 and TRBJ1-4; D unclear. Per the germline V gene, CDR1 is LGHNA and CDR2 is YSLEER. This CDR3 is built from 15 residues. Trimming pared 0 bases from V and 3 bases from J, leaving 8 bases between. In nucleotides, the CDR3 is TGCGCCAGCAGCCAAGAGCGAGGATCTAATGAAAAACTGTTTTTT. Translating it yields CASSQERGSNEKLFF.

This clonotype was detected ten times or more. The chain links TRBV2 to TRBJ2-1, with no clear D. CDR3 length: 10 amino acids. Trimming shortened V by 8 bases and J by 7 bases, and 6 bases separated the two germline ends. Germline lookup yields CDR1 SNHLY and CDR2 FYNNEI. The CDR3 nucleotides are TGTGCCAGCTGGGAAAATGAGCAGTTCTTC. This encodes CASWENEQFF.

This clonotype occurred many times. The rearrangement links TRBV27 to TRBJ2-5; TRBD1 agrees at 9 bases. Germline V gene lookup returns CDR1 MNHEY and CDR2 SMNVEV (reference sequence). The V and J ends lost 6 bases and 5 bases, in that order; junction bases with no gene match: 10. There are 15 residues in the CDR3. CDR3 nucleotide sequence: TGTGCCAGCAGCATATCGGGACAGGGAAGCGAGACCCAGTACTTC. This translates into CASSISGQGSETQYF.

The rearrangement links TRBV27 to TRBJ2-1; tentatively, D is TRBD1 (7 bases). Trimming stripped 5 bases from V and 5 bases from J, with 13 bases between. The length of the CDR3 is 14 residues. Per germline, CDR1 MNHEY and CDR2 SMNVEV (reference sequence). The CDR3 reads CASSQGGGNNEQFF. In nucleotides, the CDR3 is TGTGCCAGCAGTCAGGGGGGCGGTAACAATGAGCAGTTCTTC.

This clonotype was recorded a few times. The chain carries TRBV6-1 and TRBJ2-2, with a tentative D call TRBD1 (6 bases). The germline gives CDR1 MNHNS, CDR2 SASEGT. V was trimmed by 6 bases and J by 6 bases, leaving 11 bases between them. The CDR3 is 13 residues long. CDR3 nucleotide sequence: TGTGCCAGCAGGGCAGGGGTCGCCGGGGAGCTGTTTTTT. It yields the protein CASRAGVAGELFF.

This clonotype was detected many times. This chain connects TRBV29-1 to TRBJ1-1, with D possibly TRBD1 on 5 matching bases. The CDR3 is made up of 11 amino acids. Trimming shortened V by 6 bases and J by 6 bases, and 11 bases separated the two germline ends. CDR1 is SQVTM, CDR2 ANQGSEA, per germline. CDR3: CSVVTGAEAFF. CDR3 nucleotides: TGCAGCGTCGTGACGGGGGCTGAAGCTTTCTTT. The complete variable domain, with remaining parts taken from reference TRBV29-1 and TRBJ1-1, reads SAVISQKPSRDICQRGTSLTIQCQVDSQVTMMFWYRQQPGQSLTLIATANQGSEATYESGFVIDKFPISRPNLTFSTLTVSNMSPEDSSIYLCSVVTGAEAFFGQGTRLTVV.

This clonotype was found a few times. The CDR3 spells CASSADDSTDTQYF. The CDR3 region has the DNA TGTGCCAGCAGCGCAGATGACAGCACAGATACGCAGTATTTT. The gene calls are TRBV6-2 or TRBV6-3 and TRBJ2-3; D unresolved. Germline V gene data show CDR1 as MNHEY and CDR2 as SVGEGT. V lost 6 bases, J lost 0 bases, and 10 bases lay in between. There are 14 residues in the CDR3.

The chain has TRBV27 and TRBJ2-7; 9 bases align to TRBD1. The CDR3 extends over 16 amino acids. Trimming removed 3 bases from V and 0 bases from J; junction bases left unmatched: 6. Germline V gene data show CDR1 as MNHEY and CDR2 as SMNVEV (reference sequence). The CDR3 sequence: CASSFDGQGSSYEQYF. CDR3 nucleotide sequence: TGTGCCAGCAGTTTTGATGGACAGGGGAGCTCCTACGAGCAGTACTTC.

The CDR3 nucleotides read TGCAGTGTCACTAGCGGGAGGCTCTACAATGAGCAGTTCTTC. Translating it yields CSVTSGRLYNEQFF. The chain combines TRBV20-1 with TRBJ2-1; 12 nucleotides align to TRBD2. Germline V lookup: CDR1 DFQATT, CDR2 SNEGSKA (reference sequence). The CDR3 has 14 residues. The V and J ends lost 7 bases and 3 bases, in that order; junction bases with no gene match: 4.

The chain employs TRBV10-2 and TRBJ1-5; D remains ambiguous. Looked up from germline, CDR1 is WSHSY and CDR2 is SAAADI. The germline V and J ends were trimmed by 6 bases and 4 bases, with 16 bases remaining between them. The CDR3 runs 15 residues. CDR3 sequence reads: CASSPAPPTNQPQHF. The CDR3 DNA reads TGCGCCAGCAGCCCTGCACCCCCGACGAATCAGCCCCAGCATTTT.

This clonotype was seen only a few times. V and J are TRBV7-9 and TRBJ2-7, with TRBD1 matching over 10 bases. The V gene's germline CDR1 is SEHNR and CDR2 FQNEAQ (reference sequence). This CDR3 comprises 15 residues. V was pared by 2 bases and J by 7 bases, with 8 bases of the junction left unmatched. CDR3 protein: CASSLKGQGILEQYF. The CDR3 region has the DNA TGTGCCAGCAGCTTAAAGGGACAGGGGATTTTGGAGCAGTACTTC.

There are many counts of this clonotype. The chain combines TRBV2 with TRBJ1-1; maybe TRBD1 (6 bases). Germline CDR1 is SNHLY and CDR2 is FYNNEI. This CDR3 is 15 amino acids long. Trimming cost V 7 bases and J 0 bases, with 15 bases left between them. CDR3 amino acids: CASTRSGQLNTEAFF. CDR3 nucleotide sequence: TGTGCCAGCACCAGAAGCGGACAGTTGAACACTGAAGCTTTCTTT. The full variable domain, completed using reference TRBV2 and TRBJ1-1, is EPEVTQTPSHQVTQMGQEVILRCVPISNHLYFYWYRQILGQKVEFLVSFYNNEISEKSEIFDDQFSVERPDGSNFTLKIRSTKLEDSAMYFCASTRSGQLNTEAFFGQGTRLTVV.

At least ten counts were recorded for this clonotype. The chain has TRBV20-1 and TRBJ1-1; D not resolved. From germline, CDR1 is DFQATT and CDR2 SNEGSKA (reference sequence). V was trimmed by 4 bases and J by 0 bases, leaving 15 bases between them. The CDR3 totals 15 residues. In DNA form, the CDR3 reads TGCAGTGCTATCCCACCGGACTACATGAACACTGAAGCTTTCTTT. Its translation: CSAIPPDYMNTEAFF.

This clonotype has ten or more counts. This chain joins TRBV28 and TRBJ1-1; D might be TRBD1 (6 bases). From germline, CDR1 is MDHEN and CDR2 SYDVKM. This CDR3 comprises 15 residues. Trimming left V 3 bases short and J 0 bases short, with 11 bases between. The CDR3 here is CASSFGGPVNTEAFF. The CDR3 DNA follows: TGTGCCAGCAGTTTTGGGGGGCCGGTGAACACTGAAGCTTTCTTT. Supplemented by reference TRBV28 and TRBJ1-1, the full variable domain reads DVKVTQSSRYLVKRTGEKVFLECVQDMDHENMFWYRQDPGLGLRLIYFSYDVKMKEKGDIPEGYSVSREKKERFSLILESASTNQTSMYLCASSFGGPVNTEAFFGQGTRLTVV.

The chain couples TRBV7-9 to TRBJ2-1; tentative D call: TRBD2 (5 bases). This CDR3 is built from 12 residues. Germline V gives CDR1 SEHNR, CDR2 FQNEAQ (reference sequence). V lost 5 bases and J 8 bases, leaving 10 bases between the germline ends. The CDR3 DNA reads TGTGCCAGCAGCCACCTGGGAGATGAGCAGTTCTTC. Translating it yields CASSHLGDEQFF.

Ten or more counts support this clonotype. CDR3 in DNA: TGTGCCAGCAGCTACGGGTTATACAATGAGCAGTTCTTC. This encodes CASSYGLYNEQFF. The genes are TRBV11-3 and TRBJ2-1; D is unclear. The V gene lost 4 bases and the J gene lost 4 bases, with 8 bases spanning the gap. Looked up from germline, CDR1 is SGHNT and CDR2 is YENEEA. This CDR3 comprises 13 residues.

There are a few counts of this clonotype. CDR3 sequence: CASSWDQTSYEQYF. The CDR3 bases are TGTGCCAGCAGCTGGGACCAGACTTCGTACGAGCAGTACTTC. V is TRBV5-6 and J is TRBJ2-7, with D perhaps being TRBD1 or TRBD2 (5 bases each). The germline V gene has CDR1 SGHDT and CDR2 YYEEEE. V was pared by 3 bases and J by 4 bases, with 14 bases between. The CDR3 length is 14 residues.

The J gene is TRBJ2-7, the V gene TRBV6-2 or TRBV6-3, with TRBD2 matching over 12 bases. Germline V CDR1 and CDR2: MNHEY, SVGEGT. This CDR3 contains 15 residues. After removal of 6 bases from V and 5 bases from J, the junction contained 8 bases not matched to a gene. The CDR3 loop reads CASSQLAGGSHEQYF. Here the CDR3 DNA reads TGTGCCAGCAGCCAACTAGCGGGAGGTTCCCACGAGCAGTACTTC.

The chain employs TRBV4-3 and TRBJ1-4, with D tentatively TRBD1 (5 bases). Trimming took 0 bases from V and 7 from J, leaving 15 bases between them. The CDR3 sequence is 16 residues long. Per germline, CDR1 LGHNA and CDR2 YSLEER. The DNA for the CDR3 is TGCGCCAGCAGCCAAGAAAAAGCAGGGTGGGGTGAAAAACTGTTTTTT. Its protein is CASSQEKAGWGEKLFF.

This clonotype has just a few counts. This chain connects TRBV12-3 or TRBV12-4 to TRBJ1-3; no reliable D call. This CDR3 region has 12 residues. The CDR3 nucleotides are TGTTGTACAGTTACCTCTGGAAACACCATATATTTT. Translated: CCTVTSGNTIYF.

On this clonotype itself: This CDR3 is missing its conserved last phenylalanine or tryptophan, likely due to a read error. The rearrangement uses TRBV6-1 and TRBJ2-3; 10 nucleotides line up with TRBD2. Trimming took 8 bases from V and 1 from J; bases not matched to a gene: 3. The germline CDR1 and CDR2 sequences are MNHNS and SASEGT. This CDR3 is 14 amino acids long. CDR3 sequence reads: CASAGTSGTDTQYL. CDR3 coding DNA: TGTGCCAGCGCCGGGACTAGCGGCACAGATACGCAGTATCTT.

The J gene is TRBJ2-1, the V gene TRBV11-2; 9 bases match TRBD2. The germline V gene encodes CDR1 SGHAT and CDR2 FQNNGV. Trimming cost V 4 bases and J 6 bases; bases outside gene matches: 4. CDR3 length equals 14 residues. CDR3: CASSSSGTTNEQFF. CDR3 nucleotide sequence: TGTGCCAGCAGCTCTAGCGGGACTACCAATGAGCAGTTCTTC.

There are many counts of this clonotype. The rearrangement joins TRBV27 to TRBJ2-1, with D unresolved. CDR1 MNHEY and CDR2 SMNVEV come from the germline V gene (reference sequence). V lost 3 bases and J 0 bases, leaving 12 bases between the germline ends. The CDR3 loop spans 16 amino acids. CDR3 in amino acids: CASSFRIGSSYNEQFF. CDR3 DNA: TGTGCCAGCAGTTTTCGTATCGGAAGCTCCTACAATGAGCAGTTCTTC.